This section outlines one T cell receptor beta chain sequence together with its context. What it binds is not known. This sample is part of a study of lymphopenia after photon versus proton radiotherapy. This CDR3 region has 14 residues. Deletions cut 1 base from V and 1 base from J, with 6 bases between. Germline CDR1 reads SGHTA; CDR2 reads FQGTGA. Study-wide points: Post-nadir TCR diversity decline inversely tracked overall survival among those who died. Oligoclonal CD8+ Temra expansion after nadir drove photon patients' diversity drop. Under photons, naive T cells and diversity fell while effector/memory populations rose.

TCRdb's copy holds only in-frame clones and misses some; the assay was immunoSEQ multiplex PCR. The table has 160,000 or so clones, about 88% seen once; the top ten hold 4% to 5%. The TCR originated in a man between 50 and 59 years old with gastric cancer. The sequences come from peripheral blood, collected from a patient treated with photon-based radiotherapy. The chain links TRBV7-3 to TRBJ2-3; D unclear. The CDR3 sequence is CASSLKRGTDTQYF. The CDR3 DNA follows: TGTGCCAGCAGCTTAAAAAGGGGCACAGATACGCAGTATTTT.